These T cell receptor beta chains were read from a single sample in a study of T cell responses to AZD1222 COVID-19 vaccine. Clones were sequenced by immunoSEQ multiplex PCR, and TCRdb holds only the in-frame ones, with some missing. Of more than 85,000 clones in the sample, roughly nine tenths were seen once. Sequencing used peripheral blood, obtained on day 0 of AZD1222 vaccination. Source of these receptors: an adult in good health. Each CDR3 is given with its conserved first and last residue. Fields, in order: D gene, clone size, V gene, J gene, CDR3 DNA, CDR3 protein. D genes are given only for firm matches. Clone size is given for some rows only: seen once, a few or many times, or a class if the clone is expanded.

TRBD1	-	TRBV19	TRBJ1-1	TGTGCCAGTAGTAAATTAGGGGGACAGGGAATCGAAGCTTTCTTT	CASSKLGGQGIEAFF
-	once	TRBV29-1	TRBJ2-2	TGCAGCGTTGGGGGACAACCGGGGACCGGGGAGCTGTTTTTT	CSVGGQPGTGELFF
-	-	TRBV7-2	TRBJ2-4	TGTGCCAGCAGCTTAGTCGAGGGGGGATGGGCCAAAAACATTCAGTACTTC	CASSLVEGGWAKNIQYF
-	-	TRBV27	TRBJ2-1	TGTGCCAGCAGCCCTATGGGGGGGCCTTTGTTCTTC	CASSPMGGPLFF
-	once	TRBV9	TRBJ1-1	TGTGCCAGCAGCGTAGCACCTGACACTGAAGCTTTCTTT	CASSVAPDTEAFF
-	-	TRBV19	TRBJ2-5	TGTGCCACCTCACGTAGGGCGGAAGAGACCCAGTACTTC	CATSRRAEETQYF
TRBD1	-	TRBV27	TRBJ1-6	TGTGCCAGCAGCCGAGACAGGGGGCACTCACCCCTCCACTTT	CASSRDRGHSPLHF
-	-	TRBV9	TRBJ1-1	TGTGCCAGCAGCCCCACCGATCCAACCACTGAAGCTTTCTTT	CASSPTDPTTEAFF
TRBD1	-	TRBV18	TRBJ1-2	TGTGCCAGCTCACCACCAATGGACAGGTTAATGCAATATGGCTACACCTTC	CASSPPMDRLMQYGYTF
TRBD1	-	TRBV5-1	TRBJ1-1	TGCGCCAGCAGCACCGGACAGGGGAACACTGAAGCTTTCTTT	CASSTGQGNTEAFF
TRBD1	-	TRBV5-8	TRBJ2-7	TGTGCCAGCAGCTCCGGGACAGGGGGCCTCGAGCAGTACTTC	CASSSGTGGLEQYF
-	-	TRBV4-2	TRBJ2-1	TGTGCCAGCAGCCAAGGGCAGGGCCGATACAATGAGCAGTTCTTC	CASSQGQGRYNEQFF
TRBD1	-	TRBV3-1/TRBV3-2	TRBJ1-1	TGTGCCAGCAGCTCGGGGGACAGGGCTGAAGCTTTCTTT	CASSSGDRAEAFF
TRBD2	-	TRBV29-1	TRBJ2-3	TGCAGCGTTGAGGGGACTAGAGCCCCAGATACGCAGTATTTT	CSVEGTRAPDTQYF
-	-	TRBV10-3	TRBJ1-1	TGTGCCATCAGTTTCGGCCAGGGGTCCACTGAAGCTTTCTTT	CAISFGQGSTEAFF
TRBD1	-	TRBV4-2	TRBJ1-1	TGTGCCAGCAGCCAGGACAGGGTCGTGAACACTGAAGCTTTCTTT	CASSQDRVVNTEAFF
-	once	TRBV7-2	TRBJ2-7	TGTGCCAGCAGCTTCCGGAGGGGACAGAGTTCTAACGAGCAGTACTTC	CASSFRRGQSSNEQYF
TRBD1	-	TRBV7-7	TRBJ2-5	TGTGCTAGCAGCTTAGCACCCCAGGGGGCGGGCGAGACCCAGTACTTC	CASSLAPQGAGETQYF
-	-	TRBV7-8	TRBJ1-5	TGTGCCAGCAGCCAGGGCCCAAACCAGCCCCAGCATTTT	CASSQGPNQPQHF
-	once	TRBV19	TRBJ1-1	TGTGCCAGTAGTGAAGGATACATGAACACTGAAGCTTTCTTT	CASSEGYMNTEAFF
-	-	TRBV10-3	TRBJ1-1	TGTGCCATCAGTGAGTCGCAGGAGAACACTGAAGCTTTCTTT	CAISESQENTEAFF
-	once	TRBV4-3	TRBJ1-5	TGCGCCAGCAGCCAAGTTGTCTACAATCAGCCCCAGCATTTT	CASSQVVYNQPQHF
-	once	TRBV18	TRBJ2-5	TGTGCCAGCTCACCGGGCTACAAAGAGACCCAGTACTTC	CASSPGYKETQYF
-	-	TRBV5-6	TRBJ2-5	TGTGCCAGCAGCTTACTAGGGACACCTATCCAAGAGACCCAGTACTTC	CASSLLGTPIQETQYF
-	-	TRBV19	TRBJ1-2	TGTGCCAGTAGTCCAGGCGGTGGCTATGGCTACACCTTC	CASSPGGGYGYTF
TRBD2	-	TRBV10-1	TRBJ2-3	TGCGCGACCCAGAACGGGGGGTGGAATACGCAGTATTTT	CATQNGGWNTQYF
TRBD1	-	TRBV27	TRBJ2-5	TGTGCCAGCAGTTTCTCACAGGGGTGGGAGACCCAGTACTTC	CASSFSQGWETQYF
-	-	TRBV6-5	TRBJ2-7	TGTGCCAGCAGTCCTTTCCGGTCTACCTACGAGCAGTACTTC	CASSPFRSTYEQYF
TRBD2	-	TRBV3-1/TRBV3-2	TRBJ2-5	TGTGCCAGCAGCCTCAGCGGGGGGAGAGAGACCCAGTACTTC	CASSLSGGRETQYF
-	-	TRBV2	TRBJ1-5	TGTGCCAGCAGTGAAAGGACAGTAAATCAGCCCCAGCATTTT	CASSERTVNQPQHF
TRBD2	-	TRBV5-1	TRBJ2-7	TGCGCCAGCAGGGGGGGGACTAGCGGATACGAGCAGTACTTC	CASRGGTSGYEQYF
TRBD2	-	TRBV7-2	TRBJ2-1	TGTGCCAGCAGCTTAGTGACTAGCGGGAGGTATGAGCAGTTCTTC	CASSLVTSGRYEQFF
TRBD2	-	TRBV7-8	TRBJ2-7	TGTGCCAGCAGCCATACTAGTGCGGGAGGGTACGAGCAGTACTTC	CASSHTSAGGYEQYF
TRBD1	-	TRBV5-1	TRBJ1-1	TGCGCCAGCAGCTTGCAACCACAGGGGGGTATGAGCACTGAAGCTTTCTTT	CASSLQPQGGMSTEAFF
TRBD1	many	TRBV5-1	TRBJ2-1	TGCGCCAGCAGCTTGGGGGGAGCGACAGGGAGTTCCTACAATGAGCAGTTCTTC	CASSLGGATGSSYNEQFF
TRBD2	-	TRBV7-6	TRBJ2-3	TGTGCCAGCTCAAATGATCAGCGGGGTACGCAGTATTTT	CASSNDQRGTQYF